The TCR beta chain described here comes from a study of vaccination effects on CD4 cells after COVID-19. Overall study: They grew 1.8 million or so PBMC in each well, adding about 10 IU/ml IL-2 and around 10 ug/ml peptides.

Whole-study results and caveats: Clones arising from infection and from vaccination showed marked clonal contraction late after vaccination.

Concerning this clone: The antigen is undetermined.

It was after approximately 10 days of culture that CD4+ T cells were isolated. Every participant took two doses of the BNT162b2 or mRNA-1273 vaccine. The healthy vaccine recipients, who had no prior SARS-CoV-2 infection, showed negative nucleocapsid antibodies. Half-medium replacement with IL-2 medium occurred on days 3 and 7. Germline loops: CDR1 MNHEY, CDR2 SVGAGI. The V end was cut by 4 bases, the J end by 2 bases, with 15 bases between. The length of the CDR3 is 16 residues. The method was immunoSEQ multiplex PCR; TCRdb's version includes in-frame clones alone and lacks a portion of them. The data show just over 55,000 clones, with approximately 72% seen just once and 3.5% to 5% held by the top ten.

The chain employs TRBV6-5 and TRBJ2-1; D unresolved. The source was CD4+ T cells from PBMCs cultured without peptide, collected after COVID-19 vaccination. This sequence was found in a human donor who received a COVID-19 vaccine. The CDR3 region has the DNA TGTGCCAGCAGTTCTTTTAACGGAAACCCCTACAATGAGCAGTTCTTC. This codes for CASSSFNGNPYNEQFF.